This is a list of T cell receptor beta chains from one sample in a study of cytomegalovirus exposure and HLA in healthy donors. The repertoire was sequenced with immunoSEQ multiplex PCR; TCRdb's copy has only in-frame clones and lacks some. This table has some 60,000 clones, over 75% appearing once. The sequenced material came from PBMCs. The source of these receptors is a female donor in good health and CMV-seronegative. CDR3s include the opening cysteine and the closing phenylalanine or tryptophan. Each record gives: clone size, V gene, D gene, J gene, CDR3 DNA, CDR3 protein. The D gene is left open where the match is weak. Expanded clones get a size class; other rows say once, few or many, or leave the size out.

.	TRBV28	.	TRBJ1-1	TGTGCCAGCAGTACCTACCGGGACACTGGGATGAACACTGAAGCTTTCTTT	CASSTYRDTGMNTEAFF
once	TRBV7-8	TRBD1	TRBJ2-7	TGTGCCAGCAGCTATAGACAGGGTTCCTACGAGCAGTACTTC	CASSYRQGSYEQYF
.	TRBV9	TRBD2	TRBJ2-5	TGTGCCAGCAGCCCAGGGGCTAGCGGGAGCCCTCGGGAGGCCCAGTACTTC	CASSPGASGSPREAQYF
.	TRBV7-2	.	TRBJ2-2	TGTGCCAGCAGCTCCTTCAGGGGCACCGGGGAGCTGTTTTTT	CASSSFRGTGELFF
.	TRBV7-3	.	TRBJ2-3	TGTGCCAGCAGCTTACAGGGTTCCGCAGATACGCAGTATTTT	CASSLQGSADTQYF
.	TRBV2	.	TRBJ1-1	TGTGCCAGCAGGTACACGGGAGGTGAAGCTTTCTTT	CASRYTGGEAFF
.	TRBV5-1	TRBD1	TRBJ2-5	TGCGCCAGCAGCTTGGCCCCAAGACAGGGGGAGACCCAGTACTTC	CASSLAPRQGETQYF
once	TRBV5-5	TRBD2	TRBJ2-5	TGTGCCAGCCTCGGCGGGGGGCAAGAGACCCAGTACTTC	CASLGGGQETQYF
.	TRBV7-3	TRBD2	TRBJ2-1	TGTGCCAGCAGCTTGACCCTAGCGGGGAACAATGAGCAGTTCTTC	CASSLTLAGNNEQFF
.	TRBV13	.	TRBJ2-2	TGTGCCAGCAGCTGGACAATCATTGAGGGGGAGCTGTTTTTT	CASSWTIIEGELFF
.	TRBV27	TRBD2	TRBJ2-7	TGTGCCAGCAGTTCAAGGGGAGCTAGCGGGGGAATATACGAGCAGTACTTC	CASSSRGASGGIYEQYF
.	TRBV27	.	TRBJ1-2	TGTGCCAGCAGTTTAAGAAGCGGGGTACTCTATGGCTACACCTTC	CASSLRSGVLYGYTF
few	TRBV10-1	.	TRBJ1-1	TGCGCCAGCAATTCAGGGGTGTGGGATTTGAACACTGAAGCTTTCTTT	CASNSGVWDLNTEAFF
.	TRBV5-1	.	TRBJ2-6	TGCGCCAGCAGCTTGGGGGCAGGGGCTGGCTCTGGGGCCAACGTCCTGACTTTC	CASSLGAGAGSGANVLTF
few	TRBV6-1	TRBD2	TRBJ2-3	TGTGCCAGCGACCAGCGGGGGGAGCCAGATACGCAGTATTTT	CASDQRGEPDTQYF
.	TRBV7-9	.	TRBJ2-7	TGTTCCCTAGGGGGGGGTCCCTACGAGCAGTACTTC	CSLGGGPYEQYF
once	TRBV9	TRBD1	TRBJ1-4	TGTGCCAGCAGCCCCCGGGACAGGGGGCCAGGTAATGAAAAACTGTTTTTT	CASSPRDRGPGNEKLFF
.	TRBV7-7	.	TRBJ1-4	TGTGCTAGCAGCCCGGGGGGAGTCCCCGAAAAACTGTTTTTT	CASSPGGVPEKLFF
.	TRBV5-1	.	TRBJ2-6	TGCGCCAGCAGCTTGGATTACTCTGGGGCCAACGTCCTGACTTTC	CASSLDYSGANVLTF
.	TRBV28	.	TRBJ2-1	TGTGCCAGCAGTTTAGGGCGATTAGGTGAGCAGTTCTTC	CASSLGRLGEQFF
.	TRBV9	.	TRBJ2-7	TGTGCCAGCAGCCTGACAGGTCCGGACGAGCAGTACTTC	CASSLTGPDEQYF
.	TRBV9	TRBD2	TRBJ2-3	TGTGCCAGCAGCGTAGCAGGACTAGCGGACCTCACAGATACGCAGTATTTT	CASSVAGLADLTDTQYF
.	TRBV27	.	TRBJ2-2	TGTGCCAGCAGTTTAAGGGGGGGGCGGACCGGGGAGCTGTTTTTT	CASSLRGGRTGELFF
.	TRBV7-9	.	TRBJ1-5	TGTTCCAGCAGCACCCTTGACAGCCAGCCCCAGCATTTT	CSSSTLDSQPQHF
.	TRBV5-5	.	TRBJ2-5	TGTGCCAGCAGCTTAACAGGGTCTGGCGAGACCCAGTACTTC	CASSLTGSGETQYF
.	TRBV7-2	TRBD2	TRBJ2-1	TGTGCCAGCAGCGTGGGGGCGGGGGGGCCTGTCAATGAGCAGTTCTTC	CASSVGAGGPVNEQFF
few	TRBV14	.	TRBJ2-5	TGTGCCAGCAGCCAAGATCTACAGCAAGAGACCCAGTACTTC	CASSQDLQQETQYF
.	TRBV18	TRBD2	TRBJ2-7	TGTGCCAGCTCACCTGCTAGCGGGGAGCAGTACTTC	CASSPASGEQYF
.	TRBV9	TRBD2	TRBJ2-5	TGTGCCAGCAGCGTAGGACTAGCGGGGCTGGAGACCCAGTACTTC	CASSVGLAGLETQYF
.	TRBV2	.	TRBJ2-3	TGTGCCAGCAGAGACCCCGGGGGGCCGACGCAGTATTTT	CASRDPGGPTQYF
.	TRBV7-3	.	TRBJ2-7	TGTGCCAGCAGCTTACTCTCGCGAGTAGTAAGCGAGCAGTACTTC	CASSLLSRVVSEQYF